This T cell receptor beta chain was sequenced for a study of OX40 agonist ivuxolimab in advanced cancers. Assay used: immunoSEQ multiplex PCR; TCRdb lists only in-frame clones, some missing. The table includes 35,000 to 45,000 clones, about 91% detected once. The sequencing here drew on CD4+ or CD8+ T cells sorted from blood, taken in a trial of the OX40 agonist ivuxolimab. This clonotype was obtained from an adult with an advanced solid tumor such as melanoma, head and neck, liver or kidney cancer.

This CDR3 reads CASSVRVGSYEQYF. CDR3 nucleotide sequence: TGTGCCAGCAGCGTACGGGTCGGCTCCTACGAGCAGTACTTC. This chain joins TRBV9 and TRBJ2-7; D is ambiguous. The germline V gene has CDR1 SGDLS and CDR2 YYNGEE. CDR3 size: 14 residues. Trimming stripped 1 base from V and 0 bases from J, with 8 bases between.